The sequence of this TCR beta chain was determined in a study of T cells after yellow fever vaccination. Regarding the study as a whole: Clones from primary vaccination mostly reappeared after the booster (over 95% CD4, under 90% CD8).

A universal primer site and UMIs were added as TCR cDNA was made by 5'RACE template switching. TCRdb reprocessed the 5' RACE reads with MiXCR, giving one entry per CDR3 protein. The sample shows 300,000 to 350,000 distinct CDR3 sequences, roughly 4% of them seen only once. Concerning this clonotype itself: Its target is not known.

Germline V gives CDR1 SGHTA, CDR2 FQGNSA. V lost 5 bases and J 4 bases, leaving 13 bases between the germline ends. The CDR3 runs to 14 residues. The sample was PBMCs, taken 5 days after the yellow fever booster vaccination. The chain couples TRBV7-2 to TRBJ2-3; no clear D gene. The TCR was taken from a man between 18 and 35 years old who received the YFV17D yellow fever vaccine. CDR3 in DNA: TGTGCCAGCAGCCCCAGTCCTTTGGCAGATACGCAGTATTTT. Amino acid sequence: CASSPSPLADTQYF.